The rows below give T cell receptor beta chains drawn from one sample of a study of cytomegalovirus exposure and HLA in healthy donors. Profiling relied on immunoSEQ multiplex PCR, and the TCRdb table lists in-frame clones only, not all of them. The sample holds 150,000 to 200,000 clones, around 81% seen once. Sequenced input: PBMCs. These receptors came from a woman aged 50 to 65 in good health and CMV-seronegative. CDR3s include the opening cysteine and the closing phenylalanine or tryptophan. The D gene is left open where the match is weak. Part of the rows lack a size; the others show once, few, many or a class for expanded clones.

clone size	V gene	J gene	D gene	CDR3 DNA	CDR3 protein
NA	TRBV28	TRBJ1-4	NA	TGTGCCAGCAGAACGACAGGAGTTAATGAAAAACTGTTTTTT	CASRTTGVNEKLFF
NA	TRBV15	TRBJ1-5	NA	TGTGCCACCAGTACCGCCACTACGAGCAATCAGCCCCAGCATTTT	CATSTATTSNQPQHF
NA	TRBV5-5	TRBJ2-7	NA	TGTGCCAGCAGCTTGGGGCTCTACGAGCAGTACTTC	CASSLGLYEQYF
NA	TRBV6-5	TRBJ2-1	TRBD1	TGTGCCAGCAGTCGACAGGGCAGGGAATACAATGAGCAGTTCTTC	CASSRQGREYNEQFF
NA	TRBV30	TRBJ2-3	TRBD2	TGTGCCTGGAGTCGAGCGGGAGATTTAGATACGCAGTATTTT	CAWSRAGDLDTQYF
few	TRBV7-8	TRBJ1-1	NA	TGTGCCAGCAGCTTCCAGCGGGGCACTGAAGCTTTCTTT	CASSFQRGTEAFF
NA	TRBV15	TRBJ1-3	NA	TGTGCCACCAGCAGAGATCCGGGAAACACCATATATTTT	CATSRDPGNTIYF
few	TRBV6-1	TRBJ1-5	TRBD1	TGTGCCAGCATCGGGACAGGGCTTAGCAATCAGCCCCAGCATTTT	CASIGTGLSNQPQHF
NA	TRBV27	TRBJ1-2	TRBD1	TGTGCCAGCAGTTTGAGGACAGGGGGCCGCTATGGCTACACCTTC	CASSLRTGGRYGYTF
NA	TRBV6-1	TRBJ1-2	NA	TGTGCCAGCAGTGAATGGGGGGGTGCTAACTATGGCTACACCTTC	CASSEWGGANYGYTF
NA	TRBV7-9	TRBJ2-1	TRBD2	TGTGCCAGCAGCCCCGGGATAGCGGGGGGTTCCTACAATGAGCAGTTCTTC	CASSPGIAGGSYNEQFF
NA	TRBV11-3	TRBJ2-7	TRBD2	TGTGCCAGCAGCGCGGGACTAGCGGGGGGGCCGAACTACGAGCAGTACTTC	CASSAGLAGGPNYEQYF